This TCR beta chain comes out of a study of shared clonotypes between healthy human individuals. This clone was seen repeatedly, ten times or more. Clones were read by immunoSEQ multiplex PCR, and TCRdb kept only the in-frame ones, dropping some. The sample holds 980,000 or so clones; approximately 80% are singletons and the top ten take 1.5%. V was pared by 0 bases and J by 2 bases, with 7 bases of the junction left unmatched. Germline lookup yields CDR1 LGHNA and CDR2 YNFKEQ. The CDR3 length is 18 residues. The sequence was obtained from a man in his late teens or twenties in good health. This chain connects TRBV4-2 to TRBJ2-5, with TRBD2 identical over 12 bases. Sequencing used memory CD4+ T cells sorted from blood. The subset here: CD45RA-negative fraction. CDR3 DNA: TGTGCCAGCAGCCAAGAGCTAGCGGGGGGGCTAAGGCAAGAGACCCAGTACTTC. Amino acids: CASSQELAGGLRQETQYF.